This is a list of T cell receptor beta chains from one sample in a study of T cells in localized non-small cell lung cancer. Profiling relied on immunoSEQ multiplex PCR, and the TCRdb table lists in-frame clones only, not all of them. The table lists approximately 50,000 clones, roughly 86% of them singletons. Sequenced material: PBMCs, taken before any cancer treatment. The receptor set was obtained from a man between 40 and 70 years old with stage II lung adenocarcinoma. CDR3s include the opening cysteine and the closing phenylalanine or tryptophan. Each record gives: J gene, clone size, D gene, CDR3 length, V gene, CDR3 DNA, CDR3 protein. A D gene is named only where the DNA matches it firmly. A row's size may be missing; if present it is once, few, many or a size class.

J: TRBJ2-5
size: .
D: .
length: 17
V: TRBV9
DNA: TGTGCCAGCAGCCGGGACTTTCAAACCCCGTCACAAGAGACCCAGTACTTC
CDR3: CASSRDFQTPSQETQYF

J: TRBJ1-1
size: .
D: .
length: 11
V: TRBV25-1
DNA: TGTGCCAGCAGTGGTAAGGGGGGAGCTTTCTTT
CDR3: CASSGKGGAFF

J: TRBJ1-1
size: .
D: .
length: 15
V: TRBV29-1
DNA: TGCAGCGTTGAAGGGACAGTAGGGGGGAACACTGAAGCTTTCTTT
CDR3: CSVEGTVGGNTEAFF

J: TRBJ2-3
size: once
D: .
length: 18
V: TRBV7-6
DNA: TGTGCCAGCAGCTTAGCGATCGGGGGCGGGGGCCCATCGGATACGCAGTATTTT
CDR3: CASSLAIGGGGPSDTQYF

J: TRBJ1-1
size: .
D: .
length: 14
V: TRBV5-1
DNA: TGCGCCAGCCGGACGGGCGAAGCGTTGTCTGAAGCTTTCTTT
CDR3: CASRTGEALSEAFF

J: TRBJ1-2
size: .
D: .
length: 16
V: TRBV9
DNA: TGTGCCAGCAGCGTAGATCCGGGGGCGCGGTCTGGCGGCTACACCTTC
CDR3: CASSVDPGARSGGYTF

J: TRBJ1-5
size: .
D: .
length: 12
V: TRBV19
DNA: TGTGCCAGTACCCCGGGGAGGAAGCCCCAGCATTTT
CDR3: CASTPGRKPQHF

J: TRBJ1-6
size: .
D: .
length: 16
V: TRBV4-1
DNA: TGCGCCAGCAGCCAAGAACGACAGGTTGGCAATTCACCCCTCCACTTT
CDR3: CASSQERQVGNSPLHF

J: TRBJ1-2
size: .
D: .
length: 13
V: TRBV5-1
DNA: TGCGCCAGCAGCTCTACGGATAACTATGGCTACACCTTC
CDR3: CASSSTDNYGYTF

J: TRBJ1-3
size: .
D: .
length: 14
V: TRBV14
DNA: TGTGCCAGCAGCGGGCGACAGGATGGAAACACCATATATTTT
CDR3: CASSGRQDGNTIYF

J: TRBJ1-1
size: .
D: TRBD1
length: 12
V: TRBV28
DNA: TGTGCCAGCAGAATACAGGGGTCTGGAGCTTTCTTT
CDR3: CASRIQGSGAFF

J: TRBJ1-2
size: .
D: TRBD1
length: 17
V: TRBV6-1
DNA: TGTGCCAGCAGTGATCTGGACGACAGGGGAGTGATCTATGGCTACACCTTC
CDR3: CASSDLDDRGVIYGYTF

J: TRBJ2-1
size: .
D: TRBD2
length: 17
V: TRBV28
DNA: TGTGCCAGCAGTCACCCAACTCTAGCGGGGCTGGGGGGTGAGCAGTTCTTC
CDR3: CASSHPTLAGLGGEQFF

J: TRBJ2-1
size: .
D: TRBD1
length: 17
V: TRBV6-4
DNA: TGTGCCAGCAGTGACACCCCCGGGACAGGGGGTAGGAATGAGCAGTTCTTC
CDR3: CASSDTPGTGGRNEQFF

J: TRBJ1-1
size: .
D: .
length: 13
V: TRBV14
DNA: TGTGCCAGCAGCCAAGGAGGGAGGACTGAAGCTTTCTTT
CDR3: CASSQGGRTEAFF

J: TRBJ1-4
size: .
D: .
length: 12
V: TRBV5-6
DNA: TGTGCCAGCAGCCTGCCGGGAGAAAAACTGTTTTTT
CDR3: CASSLPGEKLFF

J: TRBJ2-2
size: few
D: .
length: 16
V: TRBV5-6
DNA: TGTGCCAGCAGCTACCGGACGGACGCGAACACCGGGGAGCTGTTTTTT
CDR3: CASSYRTDANTGELFF

J: TRBJ2-7
size: .
D: TRBD1
length: 15
V: TRBV6-5
DNA: TGTGCCAGCAGGCGGACAGGTCCCTTTTCCTACGAGCAGTACTTC
CDR3: CASRRTGPFSYEQYF

J: TRBJ2-5
size: once
D: .
length: 14
V: TRBV21-1
DNA: TGTGCCAGCGTACGGGACAGGGAGACAGAGACCCAGTACTTC
CDR3: CASVRDRETETQYF

J: TRBJ1-2
size: .
D: .
length: 13
V: TRBV28
DNA: TGTGCCAGCAGTTTATACGTTCAGAATGGCTACACCTTC
CDR3: CASSLYVQNGYTF

J: TRBJ1-1
size: .
D: .
length: 13
V: TRBV7-8
DNA: TGTGCCAGCAGCTTTCGGGTGGACACTGAAGCTTTCTTT
CDR3: CASSFRVDTEAFF

J: TRBJ2-5
size: .
D: TRBD2
length: 18
V: TRBV5-1
DNA: TGCGCCAGCAGCTTGGAAGGTGTAGCGGGGGGGTTCCAAGAGACCCAGTACTTC
CDR3: CASSLEGVAGGFQETQYF

J: TRBJ1-5
size: once
D: .
length: 17
V: TRBV19
DNA: TGTGCCAGTAGTATGGGGCACCAGGTTAATAGCAATCAGCCCCAGCATTTT
CDR3: CASSMGHQVNSNQPQHF

J: TRBJ1-5
size: .
D: .
length: 16
V: TRBV19
DNA: TGTGCCAGTAGTATCACGACAGGCGGAGGCAATCAGCCCCAGCATTTT
CDR3: CASSITTGGGNQPQHF